The present T cell receptor (beta chain) was sequenced within a study of blood T cell repertoires in COVID-19. Whole-study context: Material from acute and convalescent COVID-19 was sourced from the United States, Italy and Spain. Sources were T cells, B-cell-depleted T cells, or PBMCs; the material itself was cDNA or gDNA.

This CDR3 is built from 16 residues. The germline V gene has CDR1 SGHAT and CDR2 FQNNGV. V lost 1 base and J lost 2, with 13 bases in between. Authors' analysis steps: By means of reference gene primer amplification, nucleated cell counts were estimated. The table came from immunoSEQ multiplex PCR; TCRdb's copy has only in-frame clones and leaves some out. V and J calls and clone size are given by that table; D and trimming were obtained from the DNA. The repertoire includes over 50,000 clones, approximately 86% of them detected once, and about 10% sits in the top ten. The rearrangement links TRBV11-2 to TRBJ2-3, with D perhaps TRBD2 (6 bases). This TCR was recovered from a man aged 65 to 79 with active COVID-19. Sequences were obtained from peripheral blood. Here the CDR3 DNA reads TGTGCCAGCAGCTTAGGGCTAGCGTCGGCCACAGATACGCAGTATTTT. It is translated as CASSLGLASATDTQYF.